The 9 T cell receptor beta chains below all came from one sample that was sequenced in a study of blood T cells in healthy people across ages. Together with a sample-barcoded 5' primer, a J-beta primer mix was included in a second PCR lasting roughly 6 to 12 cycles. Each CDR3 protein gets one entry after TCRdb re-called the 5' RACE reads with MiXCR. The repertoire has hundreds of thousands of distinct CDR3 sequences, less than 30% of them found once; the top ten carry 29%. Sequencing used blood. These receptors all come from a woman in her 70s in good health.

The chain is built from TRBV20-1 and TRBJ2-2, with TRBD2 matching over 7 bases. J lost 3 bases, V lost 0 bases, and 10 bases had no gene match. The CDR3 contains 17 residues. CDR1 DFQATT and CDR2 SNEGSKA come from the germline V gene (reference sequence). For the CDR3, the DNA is TGCAGTGCTAGAGATAATAGCGGGCCCCCGGACACCGGGGAGCTGTTTTTT. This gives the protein CSARDNSGPPDTGELFF.

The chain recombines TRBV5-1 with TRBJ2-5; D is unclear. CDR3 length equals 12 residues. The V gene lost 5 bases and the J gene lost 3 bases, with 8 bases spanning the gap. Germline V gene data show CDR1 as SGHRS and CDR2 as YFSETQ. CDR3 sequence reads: CASSSPEETQYF. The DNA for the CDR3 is TGCGCCAGCAGTTCCCCGGAAGAGACCCAGTACTTC.

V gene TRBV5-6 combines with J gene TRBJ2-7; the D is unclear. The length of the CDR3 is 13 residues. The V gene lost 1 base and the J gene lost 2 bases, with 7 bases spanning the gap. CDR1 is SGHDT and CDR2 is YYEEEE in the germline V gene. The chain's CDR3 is CASSLSFPYEQYF. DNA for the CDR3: TGTGCCAGCAGCTTGTCGTTTCCCTACGAGCAGTACTTC.

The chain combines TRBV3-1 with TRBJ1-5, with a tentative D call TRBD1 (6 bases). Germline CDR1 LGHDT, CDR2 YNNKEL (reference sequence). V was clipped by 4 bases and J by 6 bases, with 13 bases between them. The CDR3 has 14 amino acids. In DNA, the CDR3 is TGTGCCAGCAGCCTCACACAGGGATCTCAGCCCCAGCATTTT. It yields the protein CASSLTQGSQPQHF.

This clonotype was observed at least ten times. CDR3 amino acids: CATSDSGLAQETQYF. Here the CDR3 DNA reads TGTGCCACCAGTGATTCAGGACTAGCGCAAGAGACCCAGTACTTC. The chain employs TRBV24-1 and TRBJ2-5; 9 bases map to TRBD2. Germline V gene sequence: CDR1 KGHDR, CDR2 SFDVKD. CDR3 length equals 15 residues. With 2 bases clipped from V and 2 bases from J, the junction kept 2 bases outside the gene matches.

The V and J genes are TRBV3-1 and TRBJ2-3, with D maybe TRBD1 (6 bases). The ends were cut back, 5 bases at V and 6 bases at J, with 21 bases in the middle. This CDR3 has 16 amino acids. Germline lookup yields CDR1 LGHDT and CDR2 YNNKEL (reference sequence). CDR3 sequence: CASSAHSGVLTDTQYF. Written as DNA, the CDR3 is TGTGCCAGCAGCGCCCACTCAGGGGTTCTGACGGATACGCAGTATTTT.

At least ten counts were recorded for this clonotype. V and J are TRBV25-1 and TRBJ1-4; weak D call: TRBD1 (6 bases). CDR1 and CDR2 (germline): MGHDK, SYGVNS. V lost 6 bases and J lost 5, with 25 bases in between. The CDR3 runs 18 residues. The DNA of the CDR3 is TGTGCCAGCAGCGTCCTCACCATCGGGGGGGGGGCAAATGAAAAACTGTTTTTT. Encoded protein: CASSVLTIGGGANEKLFF. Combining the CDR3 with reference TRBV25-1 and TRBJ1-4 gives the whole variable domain EADIYQTPRYLVIGTGKKITLECSQTMGHDKMYWYQQDPGMELHLIHYSYGVNSTEKGDLSSESTVSRIRTEHFPLTLESARPSHTSQYLCASSVLTIGGGANEKLFFGSGTQLSVL.

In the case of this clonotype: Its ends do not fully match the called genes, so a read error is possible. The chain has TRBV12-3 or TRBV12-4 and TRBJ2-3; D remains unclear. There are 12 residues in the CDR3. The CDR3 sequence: CASRSFTDAQYF. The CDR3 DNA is TGTGCCAGCAGATCGTTCACAGATGCGCAGTATTTT.

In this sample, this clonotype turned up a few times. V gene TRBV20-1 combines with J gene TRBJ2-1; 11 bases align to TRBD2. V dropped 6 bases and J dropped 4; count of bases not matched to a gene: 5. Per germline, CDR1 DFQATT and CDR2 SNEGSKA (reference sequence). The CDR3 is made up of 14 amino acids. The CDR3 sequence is CSAHSGRVYNEQFF. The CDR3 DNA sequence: TGCAGTGCACATAGCGGGAGGGTTTACAATGAGCAGTTCTTC.